This TCR beta chain was captured in a study of cytomegalovirus exposure and HLA in healthy donors. Study-wide background: Early released data comprised around 80 million unique TCRs from HLA-typed donors.

Whole-study findings and limits: Per published reports, the classifier diagnosed cytomegalovirus status with high specificity and sensitivity. In presence/absence analyses, roughly uniform sequencing depth across donors was assumed.

Regarding this clone: Antigen: not known.

13 Jbeta primers and 60 Vbeta primers were used for the PCR. Assay: immunoSEQ multiplex PCR; the TCRdb copy retains only in-frame clones and omits some. The table lists around 110,000 clones, roughly 70% of them singletons, with approximately 0.9% in the top ten. Trimming stripped 4 bases from V and 8 bases from J, with 17 bases between. CDR3 size: 14 residues. Germline V gene lookup returns CDR1 MNHNS and CDR2 SASEGT. The chain joins TRBV6-1 to TRBJ1-2; D may be TRBD1 (6 bases). This clonotype was obtained from a woman between 25 and 40 years old in good health and CMV-seronegative. Sequenced: PBMCs. The CDR3 sequence is CASSGGGGARGYTF. The CDR3 DNA follows: TGTGCCAGCAGTGGGGGTGGGGGGGCGCGGGGCTACACCTTC.